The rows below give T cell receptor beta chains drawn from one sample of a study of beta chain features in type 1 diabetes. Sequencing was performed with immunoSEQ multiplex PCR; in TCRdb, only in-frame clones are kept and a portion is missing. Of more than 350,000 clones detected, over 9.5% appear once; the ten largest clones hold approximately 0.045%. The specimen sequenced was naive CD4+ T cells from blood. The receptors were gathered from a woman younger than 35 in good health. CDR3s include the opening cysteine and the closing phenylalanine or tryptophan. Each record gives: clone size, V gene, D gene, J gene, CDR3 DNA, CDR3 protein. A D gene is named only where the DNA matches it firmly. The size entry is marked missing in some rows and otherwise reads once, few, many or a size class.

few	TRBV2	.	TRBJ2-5	TGTGCCAGCAGTGAAGAAATGGGGAACCAAGAGACCCAGTACTTC	CASSEEMGNQETQYF
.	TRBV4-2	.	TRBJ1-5	TGTGCCAGCAGCCCTCGGGCGGGGGCCGGGGATCAGCCCCAGCATTTT	CASSPRAGAGDQPQHF
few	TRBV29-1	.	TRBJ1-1	TGCAGCGTTGGAAGACAATTGAACACTGAAGCTTTCTTT	CSVGRQLNTEAFF
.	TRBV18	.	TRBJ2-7	TGTGCCAGCTCAGACCAGGACGGGGAATACGAGCAGTACTTC	CASSDQDGEYEQYF
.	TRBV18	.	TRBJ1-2	TGTGCCAGCTCACCCGGAAGGGATAACTATGGCTACACCTTC	CASSPGRDNYGYTF
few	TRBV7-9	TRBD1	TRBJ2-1	TGTGCCAGCAGCCTAAAAGGAAGGACAGGGGATGAGCAGTTCTTC	CASSLKGRTGDEQFF
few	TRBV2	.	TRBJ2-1	TGTGCCAGCAGCAAGGAAAAAATCTACAATGAGCAGTTCTTC	CASSKEKIYNEQFF
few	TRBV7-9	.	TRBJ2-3	TGTGCCAGCAGCTTAGGGACTCTTGTAGCAGATACGCAGTATTTT	CASSLGTLVADTQYF
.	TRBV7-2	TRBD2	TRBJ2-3	TGTGCCAGCATCCGCTTAGCGGGAGCCGCAGATACGCAGTATTTT	CASIRLAGAADTQYF
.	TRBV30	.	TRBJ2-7	TGTGCGTCAGACGGGAGTCTCTACGAGCAGTACTTC	CASDGSLYEQYF
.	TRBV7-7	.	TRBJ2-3	TGTGCCAGCAGCTTGGGCAGGGGGGCAGATACGCAGTATTTT	CASSLGRGADTQYF
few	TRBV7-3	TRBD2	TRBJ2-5	TGTGCCAGCAGCTTAAGCGGGGGTGATGAGACCCAGTACTTC	CASSLSGGDETQYF
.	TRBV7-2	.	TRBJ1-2	TGTGCCAGCAGTCAAAAAAACACGAGATTAGGAAATCGTGGCTACACCTTC	CASSQKNTRLGNRGYTF
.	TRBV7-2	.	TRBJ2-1	TGTGCCAGCAGCTTGCAAGGACCCGGGGACAATGAGCAGTTCTTC	CASSLQGPGDNEQFF
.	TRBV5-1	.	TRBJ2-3	TGCGCCAGCAGCTTGGGCACGAACACAGATACGCAGTATTTT	CASSLGTNTDTQYF
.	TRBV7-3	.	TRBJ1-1	TGTGCCAGCAGCTTAAGGGGGAACACTGAAGCTTTCTTT	CASSLRGNTEAFF
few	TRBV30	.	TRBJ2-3	TGTGCCTGGAATCACGGGCAGCCCACAGATACGCAGTATTTT	CAWNHGQPTDTQYF
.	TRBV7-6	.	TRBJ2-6	TGTGCCAGCAGCTTAGTTCTTCGTGGGGGTTCCGATGGGGCCAACGTCCTGACTTTC	CASSLVLRGGSDGANVLTF
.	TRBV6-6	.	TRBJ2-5	TGTGCCAGCAGTTACTTCGAGGGGACGGAGACCCAGTACTTC	CASSYFEGTETQYF
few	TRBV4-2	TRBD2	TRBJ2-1	TGTGCCAGCAGCTTGGCTAGCGGGGTTGGAGAGCAGTTCTTC	CASSLASGVGEQFF
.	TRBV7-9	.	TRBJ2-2	TGTGCCAGCAGCCCCTACACCGGGGAGCTGTTTTTT	CASSPYTGELFF
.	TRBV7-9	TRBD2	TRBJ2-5	TGTGCCAGCAGCTCGCTAGCGGGGGCAACCCAGTACTTC	CASSSLAGATQYF
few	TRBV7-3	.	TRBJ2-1	TGTGCCAGCAGCTTAGACAGCCAAACCTACAATGAGCAGTTCTTC	CASSLDSQTYNEQFF
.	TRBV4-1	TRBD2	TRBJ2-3	TGCGCCAGCAGCCAGGCCGGGACTAGCGGGTTCACAGATACGCAGTATTTT	CASSQAGTSGFTDTQYF
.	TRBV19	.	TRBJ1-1	TGTGCCAGTAGTGGGTCGGTAGAAGCTTTCTTT	CASSGSVEAFF
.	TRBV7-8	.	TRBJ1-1	TGTGCCAGCAGCTTAGGAGCAGGGACTGAAGCTTTCTTT	CASSLGAGTEAFF
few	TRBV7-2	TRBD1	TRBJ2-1	TGTGCCAGCAGCTTAGGCCGGGACAGGGGCGATGAGCAGTTCTTC	CASSLGRDRGDEQFF
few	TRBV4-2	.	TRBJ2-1	TGTGCCAGCAGCCAAGATTTACGGGGATCCTACAATGAGCAGTTCTTC	CASSQDLRGSYNEQFF
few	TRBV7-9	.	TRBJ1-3	TGTGCCAGCAACCTTAGAACGACGGTCTTCTCTGGAAACACCATATATTTT	CASNLRTTVFSGNTIYF
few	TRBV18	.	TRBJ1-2	TGTGCCAGCTCACCACCGCGAGGAAACTATGGCTACACCTTC	CASSPPRGNYGYTF
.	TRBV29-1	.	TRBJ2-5	TGCAGCGTTGAGGAGGACACCGCCCAAGAGACCCAGTACTTC	CSVEEDTAQETQYF
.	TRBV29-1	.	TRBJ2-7	TGCAGCGTTGCTCGAGGGAGTGGGGCCCTCGAGCAGTACTTC	CSVARGSGALEQYF
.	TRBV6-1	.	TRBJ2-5	TGTGCCAGCAGTGAAACAGGGTGGCAGACCCAGTACTTC	CASSETGWQTQYF
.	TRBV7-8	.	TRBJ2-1	TGTGCCAGCAGCTTAGCGAGGGCTAGCTTCGACAATGAGCAGTTCTTC	CASSLARASFDNEQFF
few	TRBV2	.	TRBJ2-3	TGTGCCAGCAGGACTACCGGAGCAGGAGATACGCAGTATTTT	CASRTTGAGDTQYF
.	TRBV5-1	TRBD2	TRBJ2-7	TGCGCCAGCAGCCCGGGGAGCGGGAGAGCCTACGAGCAGTACTTC	CASSPGSGRAYEQYF
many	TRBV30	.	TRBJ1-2	TGTGCCTGGAGTCCCGGGCCTAGCTATGGCTACACCTTC	CAWSPGPSYGYTF
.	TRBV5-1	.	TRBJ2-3	TGCGCCAGCAGCAACGGGGAAAGCACAGATACGCAGTATTTT	CASSNGESTDTQYF
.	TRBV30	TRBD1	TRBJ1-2	TGTGCCTGGAGTGTAGGGGGACAGGGCATTGGCTACACCTTC	CAWSVGGQGIGYTF
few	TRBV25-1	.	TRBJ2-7	TGTGCCAGCAGAAAAGGGGAGTTCGAGCAGTACTTC	CASRKGEFEQYF
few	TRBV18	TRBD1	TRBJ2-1	TGTGCCAGCTCACTACTGGGACAGGACTACAATGAGCAGTTCTTC	CASSLLGQDYNEQFF
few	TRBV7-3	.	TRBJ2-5	TGTGCCAGCAGCTTAAGAGGCTATTCTCAAGAGACCCAGTACTTC	CASSLRGYSQETQYF
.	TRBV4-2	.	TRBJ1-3	TGTGCCAGCAGCCAAGACCCCTTAGATATCGGTGGAAACACCATATATTTT	CASSQDPLDIGGNTIYF
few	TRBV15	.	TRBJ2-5	TGTGCCACCAGCAGAGATCCGGGGGCCCAAGAGACCCAGTACTTC	CATSRDPGAQETQYF
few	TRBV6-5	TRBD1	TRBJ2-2	TGTGCCACGAGTCGACAGGGTAACACCGGGGAGCTGTTTTTT	CATSRQGNTGELFF
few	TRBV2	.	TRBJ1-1	TGTGCCACCGTGGGGGTGTACACGGTGAACACTGAAGCTTTCTTT	CATVGVYTVNTEAFF
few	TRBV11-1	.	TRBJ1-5	TGTGCCAGCAGCTTAGAACAGAATCAGCCCCAGCATTTT	CASSLEQNQPQHF
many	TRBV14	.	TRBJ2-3	TGTGCCAGCAGCCATACAGATACGCAGTATTTT	CASSHTDTQYF
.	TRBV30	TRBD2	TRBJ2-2	TGTGCCTACGCGACTAGCGGGGGGAACACCGGGGAGCTGTTTTTT	CAYATSGGNTGELFF
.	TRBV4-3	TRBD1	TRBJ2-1	TGCGCCAGCAGCCAAGCTTCCGGGACAGGGACCTACAATGAGCAGTTCTTC	CASSQASGTGTYNEQFF
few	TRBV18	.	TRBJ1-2	TGTGCCAGCTCACCAAGCCTACTTACCAGGGAACGCGGCTACACCTTC	CASSPSLLTRERGYTF
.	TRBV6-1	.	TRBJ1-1	TGTGCCAGCAGTGAACCAGGACGGTGGAACACTGAAGCTTTCTTT	CASSEPGRWNTEAFF
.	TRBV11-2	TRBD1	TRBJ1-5	TGTGCCAGCAGCAGACAGGGAGCCACTAATCAGCCCCAGCATTTT	CASSRQGATNQPQHF
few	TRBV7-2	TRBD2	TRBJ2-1	TGTGCCAGCAGCCTTACCGGGGGGACCCTCTACAATGAGCAGTTCTTC	CASSLTGGTLYNEQFF
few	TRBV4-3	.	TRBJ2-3	TGCGCCAGCAGCCAAGAGCGGACGACGGCGGGGGATACGCAGTATTTT	CASSQERTTAGDTQYF
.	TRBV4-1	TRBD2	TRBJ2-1	TGCGCCAGCAGACAAGATGCACTAGCGGGAAGCTCCTACAATGAGCAGTTCTTC	CASRQDALAGSSYNEQFF
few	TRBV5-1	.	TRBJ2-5	TGCGCCAGCAGCCCAGGCATTGGGGAGACCCAGTACTTC	CASSPGIGETQYF
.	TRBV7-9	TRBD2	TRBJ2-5	TGTGCCAGCAGCCCACCGGGGGGGACCCAGTACTTC	CASSPPGGTQYF
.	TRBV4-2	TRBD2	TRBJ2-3	TGTGCCAGCAGCCAACTAGCGGGGGCCACAGATACGCAGTATTTT	CASSQLAGATDTQYF
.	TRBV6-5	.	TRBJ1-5	TGTGCCAGCAGTTACTCGTGGGGTAGCAATCAGCCCCAGCATTTT	CASSYSWGSNQPQHF